This paragraph reports one TCR beta chain. Its antigen remains unknown. At one boundary the junction diverges from the germline segment, which might be a read error. The data originate from a study of tumor-infiltrating lymphocytes in primary liver carcinoma. Study information: The cohort consisted of patients whose primary liver carcinoma was surgically resected. Study-level points and caveats: Paired tumor-adjacent and tumor-blood samples overlapped less than tumor region pairs did.

Total RNA amounting to 500 ng was the source from which TCR beta cDNA was made with a constant-region primer. Amplification in three nested multiplex PCR rounds with slightly modified ARM-PCR gave rise to TCR beta libraries. For approximately 10 cycles apiece, the opening two PCR rounds ran with TRBV1-TRBV30 forward primers and a C-beta reverse primer. TCRdb re-derived calls from the multiplex PCR reads in MiXCR, one entry per CDR3 protein. In the table there are approximately 330,000 distinct CDR3 sequences, approximately 65% of which are singletons. Germline DNA was extracted too, while blood RNA derived from unsorted whole blood. Those patients suffered from chronic HBV infection and were treatment-naive. Germline values: CDR1 SGHAT, CDR2 FQNNGV. The CDR3 extends over 15 amino acids.

Input material: peripheral blood. The rearrangement links TRBV11-2 to TRBJ1-5, with TRBD1 matching 10 bases. The clonotype was recovered from a man aged 35-49 years with primary liver carcinoma and hepatitis B virus infection. The DNA of the CDR3 is TGTGACAGCAGCGGGACAGGGGACTTCAATCAGCCCCAGCATTTT. Encoded protein: CDSSGTGDFNQPQHF.